This T cell receptor beta chain was observed in a study of PD-1 blockade in classical Hodgkin lymphoma. Overall study results and limits: CD8+ TCR diversity did not rise significantly by C4D1, unlike CD4+.

The method was immunoSEQ multiplex PCR; TCRdb's version includes in-frame clones alone and lacks a portion of them. Of fewer than 110,000 clones in the sample, roughly 89% are singletons; the top ten hold under 8%. This clone has just one count. Its antigen is undetermined. Autologous stem cell transplantation was followed by relapse in every patient, and brentuximab vedotin exposure varied. Complete response, partial response or progressive disease was recorded as best response. Looked up from germline, CDR1 is SGHDN and CDR2 is FVKESK. The CDR3 runs to 14 residues. J was trimmed by 1 base and V by 4 bases; bases with no gene match: 2.

The input for sequencing was peripheral blood mononuclear cells (PBMCs), taken before the second cycle of nivolumab. The sequence was collected from a human donor with classical Hodgkin lymphoma. The rearrangement joins TRBV14 to TRBJ2-3, with TRBD1 matching over 7 bases. The CDR3: CASSPGQGTDTQYF. Here the CDR3 DNA reads TGTGCCAGCAGCCCAGGACAGGGCACAGATACGCAGTATTTT.